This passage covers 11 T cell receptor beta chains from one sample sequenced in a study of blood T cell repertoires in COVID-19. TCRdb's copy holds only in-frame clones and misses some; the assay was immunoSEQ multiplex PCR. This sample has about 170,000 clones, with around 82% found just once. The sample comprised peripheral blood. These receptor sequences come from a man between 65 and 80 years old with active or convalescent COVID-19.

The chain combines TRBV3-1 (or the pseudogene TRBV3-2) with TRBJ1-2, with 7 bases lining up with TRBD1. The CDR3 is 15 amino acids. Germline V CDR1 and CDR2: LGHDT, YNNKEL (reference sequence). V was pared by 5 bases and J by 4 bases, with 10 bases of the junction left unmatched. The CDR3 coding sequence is TGTGCCAGCAGCAAAGGGACAGCTTCCACCTATGGCTACACCTTC. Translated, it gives CASSKGTASTYGYTF.

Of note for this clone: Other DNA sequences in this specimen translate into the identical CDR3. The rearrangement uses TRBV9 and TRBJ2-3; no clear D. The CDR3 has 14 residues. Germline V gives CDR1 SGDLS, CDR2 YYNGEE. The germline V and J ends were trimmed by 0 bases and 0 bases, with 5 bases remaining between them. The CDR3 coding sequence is TGTGCCAGCAGCGTAGGTACAAGCACAGATACGCAGTATTTT. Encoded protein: CASSVGTSTDTQYF.

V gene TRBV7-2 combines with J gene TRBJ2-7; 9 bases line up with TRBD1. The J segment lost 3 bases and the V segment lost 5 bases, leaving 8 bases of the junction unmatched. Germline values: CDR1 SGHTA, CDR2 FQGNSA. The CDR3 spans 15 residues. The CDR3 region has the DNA TGTGCCAGCAGCAGGGGACAGGGAAAAAACTACGAGCAGTACTTC. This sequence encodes CASSRGQGKNYEQYF.

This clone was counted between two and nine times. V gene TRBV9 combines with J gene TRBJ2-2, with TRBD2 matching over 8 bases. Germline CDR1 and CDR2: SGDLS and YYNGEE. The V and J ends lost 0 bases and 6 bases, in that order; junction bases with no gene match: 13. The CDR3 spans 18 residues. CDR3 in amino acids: CASSVGLGGAATPGELFF. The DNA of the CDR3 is TGTGCCAGCAGCGTAGGGCTCGGGGGGGCCGCAACGCCCGGGGAGCTGTTTTTT.

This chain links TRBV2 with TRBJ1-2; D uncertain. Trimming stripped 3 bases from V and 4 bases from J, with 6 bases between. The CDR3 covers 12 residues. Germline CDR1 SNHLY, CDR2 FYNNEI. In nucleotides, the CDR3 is TGTGCCAGCAGTGACGGTCTCTATGGCTACACCTTC. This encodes CASSDGLYGYTF.

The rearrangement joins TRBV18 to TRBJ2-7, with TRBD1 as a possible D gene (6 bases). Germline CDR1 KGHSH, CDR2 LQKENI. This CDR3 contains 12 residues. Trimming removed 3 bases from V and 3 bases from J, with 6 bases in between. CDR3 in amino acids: CASSPDSYEQYF. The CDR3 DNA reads TGTGCCAGCTCACCGGACAGCTACGAGCAGTACTTC.

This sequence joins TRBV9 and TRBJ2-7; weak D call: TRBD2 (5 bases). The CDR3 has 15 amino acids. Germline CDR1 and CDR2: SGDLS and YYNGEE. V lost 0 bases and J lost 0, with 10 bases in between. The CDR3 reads CASSVGGSYSYEQYF. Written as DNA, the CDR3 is TGTGCCAGCAGCGTAGGTGGGAGTTACTCCTACGAGCAGTACTTC.

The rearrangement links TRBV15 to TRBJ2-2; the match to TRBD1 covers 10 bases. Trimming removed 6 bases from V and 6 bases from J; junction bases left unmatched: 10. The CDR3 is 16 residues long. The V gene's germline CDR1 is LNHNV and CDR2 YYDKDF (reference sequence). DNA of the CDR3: TGTGCCACCAGACTACCCGGGACAGGGGTACCCGGGGAGCTGTTTTTT. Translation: CATRLPGTGVPGELFF.

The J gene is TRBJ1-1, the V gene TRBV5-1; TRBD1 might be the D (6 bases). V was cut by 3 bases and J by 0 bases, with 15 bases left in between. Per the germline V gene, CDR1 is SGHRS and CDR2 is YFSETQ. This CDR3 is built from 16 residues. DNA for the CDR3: TGCGCCAGCAGCTCCTACCGGGACAACATGAACACTGAAGCTTTCTTT. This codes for CASSSYRDNMNTEAFF.

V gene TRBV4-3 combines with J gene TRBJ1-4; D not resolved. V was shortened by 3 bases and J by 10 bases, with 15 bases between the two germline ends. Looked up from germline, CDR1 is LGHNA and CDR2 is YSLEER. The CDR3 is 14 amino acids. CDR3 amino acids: CASSHLRDGRKLFF. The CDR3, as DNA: TGCGCCAGCAGCCACCTCAGAGATGGGCGAAAACTGTTTTTT.

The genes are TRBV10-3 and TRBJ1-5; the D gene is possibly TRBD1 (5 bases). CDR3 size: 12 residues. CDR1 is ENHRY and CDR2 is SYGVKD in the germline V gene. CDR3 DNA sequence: TGTGCATCAGGGAATAGCAATCAGCCCCAGCATTTT. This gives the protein CASGNSNQPQHF.